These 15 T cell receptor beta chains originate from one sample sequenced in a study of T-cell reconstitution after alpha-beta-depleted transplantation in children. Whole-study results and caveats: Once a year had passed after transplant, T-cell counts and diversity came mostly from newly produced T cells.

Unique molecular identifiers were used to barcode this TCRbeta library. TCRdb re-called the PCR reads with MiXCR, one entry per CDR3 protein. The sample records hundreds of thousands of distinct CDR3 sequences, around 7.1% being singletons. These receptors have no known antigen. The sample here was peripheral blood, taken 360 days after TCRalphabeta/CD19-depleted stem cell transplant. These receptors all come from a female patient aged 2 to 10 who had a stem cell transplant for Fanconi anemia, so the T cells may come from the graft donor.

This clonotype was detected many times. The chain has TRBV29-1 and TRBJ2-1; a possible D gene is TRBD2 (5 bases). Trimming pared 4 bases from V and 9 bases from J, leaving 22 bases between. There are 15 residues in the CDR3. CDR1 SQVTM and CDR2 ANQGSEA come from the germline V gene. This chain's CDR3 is CSVGPPAEPRGEQFF. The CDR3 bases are TGCAGCGTTGGTCCCCCAGCGGAACCTAGAGGTGAGCAGTTCTTC.

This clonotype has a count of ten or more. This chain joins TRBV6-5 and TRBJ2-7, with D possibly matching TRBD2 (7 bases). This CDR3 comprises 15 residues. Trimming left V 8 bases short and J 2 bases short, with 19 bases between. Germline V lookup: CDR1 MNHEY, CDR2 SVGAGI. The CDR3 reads CASSRGGASTYEQYV. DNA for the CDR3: TGTGCCAGCTCTAGAGGGGGGGCGTCCACCTACGAGCAGTACGTC.

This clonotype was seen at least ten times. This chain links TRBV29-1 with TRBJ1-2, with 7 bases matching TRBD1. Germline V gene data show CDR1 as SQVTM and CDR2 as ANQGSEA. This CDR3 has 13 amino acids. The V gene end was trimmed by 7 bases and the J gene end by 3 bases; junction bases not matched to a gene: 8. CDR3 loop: CSAEGQEDYGYTF. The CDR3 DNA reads TGCAGCGCCGAAGGACAGGAAGACTATGGCTACACCTTC.

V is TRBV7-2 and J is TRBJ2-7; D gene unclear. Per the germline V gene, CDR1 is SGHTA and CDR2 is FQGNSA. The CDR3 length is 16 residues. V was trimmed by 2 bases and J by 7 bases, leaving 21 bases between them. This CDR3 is CASSLKAVLRIREQYF. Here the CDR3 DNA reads TGTGCCAGCAGCTTAAAGGCGGTCCTCAGGATTCGGGAGCAGTACTTC. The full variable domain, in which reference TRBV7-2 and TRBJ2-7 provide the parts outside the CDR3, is GAGVSQSPSNKVTEKGKDVELRCDPISGHTALYWYRQSLGQGLEFLIYFQGNSAPDKSGLPSDRFSAERTGGSVSTLTIQRTQQEDSAVYLCASSLKAVLRIREQYFGPGTRLTVT.

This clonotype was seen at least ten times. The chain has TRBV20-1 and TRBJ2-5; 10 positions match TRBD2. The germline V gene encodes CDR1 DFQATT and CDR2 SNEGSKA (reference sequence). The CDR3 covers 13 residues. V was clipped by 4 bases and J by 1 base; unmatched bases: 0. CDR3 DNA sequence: TGCAGTGCTACTAGCGGGAGCCAAGAGACCCAGTACTTC. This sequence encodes CSATSGSQETQYF.

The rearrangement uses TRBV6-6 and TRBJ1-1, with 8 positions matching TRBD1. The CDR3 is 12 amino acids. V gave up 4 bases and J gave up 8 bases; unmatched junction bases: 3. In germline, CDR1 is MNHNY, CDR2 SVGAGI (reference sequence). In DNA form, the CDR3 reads TGTGCCAGCAGTTGGGACAGGCTCGAAGCTTTCTTT. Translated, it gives CASSWDRLEAFF.

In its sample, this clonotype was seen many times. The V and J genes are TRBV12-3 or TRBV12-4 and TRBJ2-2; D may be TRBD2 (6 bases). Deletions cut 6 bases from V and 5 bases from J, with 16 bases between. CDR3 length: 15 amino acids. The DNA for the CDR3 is TGTGCCAGCAGGGTCAGGGACTCCACTACCGGGGAGCTGTTTTTT. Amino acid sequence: CASRVRDSTTGELFF.

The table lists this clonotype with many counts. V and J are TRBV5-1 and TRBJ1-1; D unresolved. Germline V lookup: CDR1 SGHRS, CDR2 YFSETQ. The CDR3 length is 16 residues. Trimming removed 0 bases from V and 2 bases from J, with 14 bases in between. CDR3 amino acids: CASSLGAPSPNTEAFF. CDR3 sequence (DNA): TGCGCCAGCAGCTTGGGGGCCCCGAGTCCCAACACTGAAGCTTTCTTT.

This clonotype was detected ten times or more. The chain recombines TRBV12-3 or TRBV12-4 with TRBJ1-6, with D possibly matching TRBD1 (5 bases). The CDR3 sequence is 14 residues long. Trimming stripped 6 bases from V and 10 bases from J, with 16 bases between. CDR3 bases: TGTGCCAGCAGCCTTGTTGTAGGGGCCTCACCCCTCCACTTT. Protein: CASSLVVGASPLHF.

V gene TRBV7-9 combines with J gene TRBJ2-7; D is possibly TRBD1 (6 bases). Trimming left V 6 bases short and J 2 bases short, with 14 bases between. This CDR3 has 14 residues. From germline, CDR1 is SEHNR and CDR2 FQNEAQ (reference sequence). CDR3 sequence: CASSLQGIPYEQYF. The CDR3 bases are TGTGCCAGCAGTCTACAGGGAATTCCCTACGAGCAGTACTTC.

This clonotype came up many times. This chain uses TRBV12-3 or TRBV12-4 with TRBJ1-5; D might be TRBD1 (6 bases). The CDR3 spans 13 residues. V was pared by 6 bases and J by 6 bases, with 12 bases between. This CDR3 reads CASRLQGTQPQHF. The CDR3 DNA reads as TGTGCCAGCAGGTTACAGGGAACTCAGCCCCAGCATTTT.

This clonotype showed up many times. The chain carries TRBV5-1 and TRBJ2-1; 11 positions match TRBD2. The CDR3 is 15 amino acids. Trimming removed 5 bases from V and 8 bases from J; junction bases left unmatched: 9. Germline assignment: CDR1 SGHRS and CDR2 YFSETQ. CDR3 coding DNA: TGCGCCAGCAGACTACTAGCGGGAGTAGGACATGAGCAGTTCTTC. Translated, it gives CASRLLAGVGHEQFF.

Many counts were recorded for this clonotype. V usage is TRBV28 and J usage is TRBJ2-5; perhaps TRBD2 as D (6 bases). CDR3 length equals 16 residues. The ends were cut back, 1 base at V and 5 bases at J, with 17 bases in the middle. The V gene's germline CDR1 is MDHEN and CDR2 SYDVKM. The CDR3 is CASSLSGRVGRETQYF. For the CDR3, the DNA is TGTGCCAGCAGTTTATCGGGGCGAGTAGGGAGGGAGACCCAGTACTTC. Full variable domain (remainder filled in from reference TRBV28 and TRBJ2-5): DVKVTQSSRYLVKRTGEKVFLECVQDMDHENMFWYRQDPGLGLRLIYFSYDVKMKEKGDIPEGYSVSREKKERFSLILESASTNQTSMYLCASSLSGRVGRETQYFGPGTRLLVL.

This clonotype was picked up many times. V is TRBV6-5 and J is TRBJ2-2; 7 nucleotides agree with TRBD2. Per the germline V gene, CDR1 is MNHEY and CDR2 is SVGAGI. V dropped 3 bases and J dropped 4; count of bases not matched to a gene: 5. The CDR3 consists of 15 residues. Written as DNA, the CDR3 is TGTGCCAGCAGTTATTTGTCTAGCGGCACCGGGGAGCTGTTTTTT. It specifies CASSYLSSGTGELFF.

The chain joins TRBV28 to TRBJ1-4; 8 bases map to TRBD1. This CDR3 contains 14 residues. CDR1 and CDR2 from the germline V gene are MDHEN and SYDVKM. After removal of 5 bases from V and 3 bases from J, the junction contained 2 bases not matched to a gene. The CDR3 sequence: CASSPGGSNEKLFF. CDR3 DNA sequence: TGTGCCAGCAGTCCAGGGGGCTCTAATGAAAAACTGTTTTTT.